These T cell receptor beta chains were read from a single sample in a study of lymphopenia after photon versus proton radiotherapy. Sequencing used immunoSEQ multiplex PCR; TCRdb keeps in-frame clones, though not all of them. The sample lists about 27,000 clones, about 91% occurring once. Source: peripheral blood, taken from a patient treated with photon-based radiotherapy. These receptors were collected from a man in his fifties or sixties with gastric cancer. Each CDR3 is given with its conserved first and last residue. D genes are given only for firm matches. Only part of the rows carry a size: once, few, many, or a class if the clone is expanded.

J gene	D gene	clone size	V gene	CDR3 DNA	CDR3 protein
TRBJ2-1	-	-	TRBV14	TGTGCCAGCAGCCGGGCGGTTGAGCAGTTCTTC	CASSRAVEQFF
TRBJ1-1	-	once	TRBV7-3	TGTGCCAGCAGCTCGGGCCCGAACACTGAAGCTTTCTTT	CASSSGPNTEAFF
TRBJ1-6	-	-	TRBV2	TGTGCCAGCAGTGAATCCCTTCCCTGGGAGCTAACCTATAATTCACCCCTCCACTTT	CASSESLPWELTYNSPLHF
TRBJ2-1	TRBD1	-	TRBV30	TGTGCCTGGAAGGGGGCACTTTCGCGTGAGCAGTTCTTC	CAWKGALSREQFF
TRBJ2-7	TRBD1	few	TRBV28	TGTGCCACAACCACAGGGGTATACGAGCAGTACTTC	CATTTGVYEQYF
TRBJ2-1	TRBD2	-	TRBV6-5	TGTGCCAGCAGTTCACGACTAGCGGGGGCTTACAATGAGCAGTTCTTC	CASSSRLAGAYNEQFF
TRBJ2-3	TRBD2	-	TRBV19	TGTGCCAGTAGACTAGCGGGGGCCTCTAGAGATACGCAGTATTTT	CASRLAGASRDTQYF
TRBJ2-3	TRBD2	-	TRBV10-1	TGCGCCAGCAGTACTGGACTAGCGGGGGCATTTTCGGATACGCAGTATTTT	CASSTGLAGAFSDTQYF
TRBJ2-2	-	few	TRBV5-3	TGTGCCAGAAGCTTGACACCTAACACCGGGGAGCTGTTTTTT	CARSLTPNTGELFF
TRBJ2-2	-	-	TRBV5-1	TGCGCCAGCAGCTTGGTGGTTTGGGGCTCGAACACCGGGGAGCTGTTTTTT	CASSLVVWGSNTGELFF
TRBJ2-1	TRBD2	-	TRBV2	TGTGCCAGCACCAGCGGGGGGGGCTACAATGAGCAGTTCTTC	CASTSGGGYNEQFF
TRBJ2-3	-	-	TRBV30	TGTGCCTGGAGTGACGGGCTACGCGGCACAGATACGCAGTATTTT	CAWSDGLRGTDTQYF
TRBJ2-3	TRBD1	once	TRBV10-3	TGTGCCATCAGTGCGACGGACAGGGGTCCAGATACGCAGTATTTT	CAISATDRGPDTQYF
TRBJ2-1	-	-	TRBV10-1	TGCGCCAGCAGTGATTCGAGGCAACGGTTCAATGAGCAGTTCTTC	CASSDSRQRFNEQFF
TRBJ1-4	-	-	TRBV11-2	TGTGCCAGCAGCCGTGGACGGATGACAGCAACTAATGAAAAACTGTTTTTT	CASSRGRMTATNEKLFF
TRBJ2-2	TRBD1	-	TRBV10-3	TGTGCCATCAGTGCCGGACAGGGGGGGACCGGGGAGCTGTTTTTT	CAISAGQGGTGELFF
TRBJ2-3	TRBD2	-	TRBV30	TGTGCCTGGAGTGTACCAGCGGGGTTCGCAGATACGCAGTATTTT	CAWSVPAGFADTQYF
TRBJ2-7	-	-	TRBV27	TGTGCCAGCAGGCGACTTACTAGCAACGAGCAGTACTTC	CASRRLTSNEQYF
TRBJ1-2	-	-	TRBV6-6	TGTGCCAGCAGTTACTCGGGAGGGAGGCTCTACACCTTC	CASSYSGGRLYTF
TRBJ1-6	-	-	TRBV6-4	TGTGCCAGCAGTCCCGGGACGGATAATTCACCCCTCCACTTT	CASSPGTDNSPLHF
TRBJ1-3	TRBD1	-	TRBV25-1	TGTGCCAGCAGTGTACGGGACAGGGGTTCTGGAAACACCATATATTTT	CASSVRDRGSGNTIYF
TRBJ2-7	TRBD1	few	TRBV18	TGTGCCAGCTCACCAGGGTCAGGACAGGGTTTCAACGAGCAGTACTTC	CASSPGSGQGFNEQYF
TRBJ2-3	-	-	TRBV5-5	TGTGCCAGCAGCTGGGAGGAACGTTTCACAGATACGCAGTATTTT	CASSWEERFTDTQYF
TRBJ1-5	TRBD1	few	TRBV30	TGTGCCTGGAGTCAGGGACAGGGGAGGTATCAGCCCCAGCATTTT	CAWSQGQGRYQPQHF
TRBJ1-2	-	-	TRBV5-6	TGTGCCAGCAGCTTATCTGGGAGTGGCTACACCTTC	CASSLSGSGYTF
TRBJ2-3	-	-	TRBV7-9	TGTGCCAGCAGCTCCCACTACCCTAGCACAGATACGCAGTATTTT	CASSSHYPSTDTQYF
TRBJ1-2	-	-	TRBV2	TGTGCCCAGCAAGGTCGCGGTGGAAACTATGGCTACACCTTC	CAQQGRGGNYGYTF
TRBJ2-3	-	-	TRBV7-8	TGTGCCAGCAGCTTACGACAGAATACGCAGTATTTT	CASSLRQNTQYF
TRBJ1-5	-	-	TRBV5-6	TGTGCCAGCAGCGCAGCTGGACAGCATCAGCCCCAGCATTTT	CASSAAGQHQPQHF
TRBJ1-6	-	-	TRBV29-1	TGCAGCGTGGGGGATGACGGGGATTCACCCCTCCACTTT	CSVGDDGDSPLHF
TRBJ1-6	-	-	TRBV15	TGTGCCACCAGCAGAGCAGGCATTAATTCACCCCTCCACTTT	CATSRAGINSPLHF
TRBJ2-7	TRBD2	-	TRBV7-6	TGTGCCTCTAGCGGGACCCTAAGCTACGAGCAGTACTTC	CASSGTLSYEQYF
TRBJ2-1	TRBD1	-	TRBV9	TGTGCCAGCAGTCGACAGGGAGTTGATGAGCAGTTCTTC	CASSRQGVDEQFF
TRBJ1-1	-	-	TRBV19	TGTGCCAGTAGGGCCCAGATTTTATCTGAAGCTTTCTTT	CASRAQILSEAFF
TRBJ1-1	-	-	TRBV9	TGTGCCAGCAGCGTAGCTACTGGGTTTACTGAAGCTTTCTTT	CASSVATGFTEAFF
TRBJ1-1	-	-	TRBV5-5	TGTGCCAGCAGCTCCTGGGCGAACACTGAAGCTTTCTTT	CASSSWANTEAFF
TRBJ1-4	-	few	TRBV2	TGTGCCAGCAGTGAAAGTTTTGAAAAACTGTTTTTT	CASSESFEKLFF
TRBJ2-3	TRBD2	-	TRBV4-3	TGCGCCAGCAGCCGTAGCGGGACCGGCACAGATACGCAGTATTTT	CASSRSGTGTDTQYF
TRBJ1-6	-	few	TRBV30	TGTGCCTGGAGTAAGGCAGAATTTTCACCCCTCCACTTT	CAWSKAEFSPLHF
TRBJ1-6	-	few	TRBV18	TGTGCCAGCTCAACCCGGTCCAGCGAAAATTCACCCCTCCACTTT	CASSTRSSENSPLHF
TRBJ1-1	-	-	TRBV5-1	TGCGCCAGCAGCTTGGGTGGCTCCTGGGTGACTGAAGCTTTCTTT	CASSLGGSWVTEAFF
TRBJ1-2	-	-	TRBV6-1	TGTGCCAGCAGTGAGCCGGGAATGGGAGTAGACTATGGCTACACCTTC	CASSEPGMGVDYGYTF
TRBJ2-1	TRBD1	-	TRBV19	TGTGCCAGTAACCTGGACAGGGCCGACAATGAGCAGTTCTTC	CASNLDRADNEQFF
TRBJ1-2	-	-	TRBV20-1	TGCAGTGCTAGAGAAGTCCCTGGCTACACCTTC	CSAREVPGYTF
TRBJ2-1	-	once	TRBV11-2	TGTGCCAGCAGCTTAGATCTTCTCCACTATAAGGAGCAGTTCTTC	CASSLDLLHYKEQFF
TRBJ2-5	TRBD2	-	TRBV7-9	TGTGCCAGCAGCTTCACGGGGGGAAAAGAGACCCAGTACTTC	CASSFTGGKETQYF
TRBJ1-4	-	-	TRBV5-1	TGCGCCAGCAGCTTGGAGGGGGGTGCTAATGAAAAACTGTTTTTT	CASSLEGGANEKLFF
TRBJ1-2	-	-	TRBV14	TGTGCCAGCAGCCAACGCAGCTATGGCTACACCTTC	CASSQRSYGYTF
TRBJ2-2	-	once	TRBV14	TGTGCCAGCAGCCAACGGGACACCGGGGAGCTGTTTTTT	CASSQRDTGELFF
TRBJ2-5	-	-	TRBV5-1	TGCGCCAGCAGCTTGGGGGTGGGGTTGGACCAAGAGACCCAGTACTTC	CASSLGVGLDQETQYF
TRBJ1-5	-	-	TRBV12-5	TGTGCTAGTGGTTTGCATTCTGTCGTGGAGGCCTATAGCAATCAGCCCCAGCATTTT	CASGLHSVVEAYSNQPQHF
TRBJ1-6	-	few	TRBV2	TGTGCCAACCGGGGAGGGGCTAATTCACCCCTCCACTTT	CANRGGANSPLHF